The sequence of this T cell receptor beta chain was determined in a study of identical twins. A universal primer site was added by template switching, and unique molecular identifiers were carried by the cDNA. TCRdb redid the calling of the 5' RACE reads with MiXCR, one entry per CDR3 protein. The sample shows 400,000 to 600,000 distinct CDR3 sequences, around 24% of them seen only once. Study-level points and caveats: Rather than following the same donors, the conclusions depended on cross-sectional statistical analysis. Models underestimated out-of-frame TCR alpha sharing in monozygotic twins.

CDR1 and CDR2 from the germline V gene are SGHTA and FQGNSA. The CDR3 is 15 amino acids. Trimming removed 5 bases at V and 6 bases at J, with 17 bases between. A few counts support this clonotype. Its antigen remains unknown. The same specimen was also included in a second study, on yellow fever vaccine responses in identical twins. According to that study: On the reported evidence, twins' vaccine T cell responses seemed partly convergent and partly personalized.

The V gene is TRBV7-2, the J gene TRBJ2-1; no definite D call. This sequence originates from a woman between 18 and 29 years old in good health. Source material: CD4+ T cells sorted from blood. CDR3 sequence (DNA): TGTGCCAGCAGCAACCTTAAGTCGGCGGTCAATGAGCAGTTCTTC. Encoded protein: CASSNLKSAVNEQFF.